Sequencing of this T cell receptor beta chain was carried out in a study of T cells in Graves' hyperthyroidism and ophthalmopathy. Amplified regions were TCR beta CDR3 sequences from RNA transcripts. TCR CDR3 regions were first amplified by RT-PCR with HTBI primers. TCRdb re-analysed the multiplex PCR reads in MiXCR, keeping a single row per CDR3 protein. The sample consists of 500,000 to 600,000 distinct CDR3 sequences, about 45% of them appearing once. This clonotype was found a few times. What it binds is unknown. The CDR3 consists of 16 residues. The ends lost 4 bases at V and 3 bases at J; junction bases unmatched: 9. From germline, CDR1 is SEHNR and CDR2 FQNEAQ (reference sequence). Exclusion of a patient resulted from uncontrolled infection, other autoimmune disease, pregnancy or lactation. Study-wide results and caveats: Most thyroid clonotypes expanded above 0.001 were also detected in blood. Classification by a 13 V-J model distinguished ophthalmopathy from stable hyperthyroidism. Median prediction lead before ophthalmopathy onset was six to eight months with the model.

The sequence was collected from an adult woman with Graves' disease, either hyperthyroidism or ophthalmopathy (not recorded which). The chain combines TRBV7-9 with TRBJ2-3, with 8 bases matching TRBD1. Sequencing used peripheral blood or thyroid tissue (not recorded which). CDR3 loop: CASSSTTGAGTDTQYF. The CDR3 nucleotides are TGTGCCAGCAGCTCGACGACAGGGGCAGGAACAGATACGCAGTATTTT.